This T cell receptor beta chain comes out of a study of response to subunit inactivated influenza vaccine (dated by TCRdb to 2017 to 2018). Notes on the research overall: Deep quantitative profiling of the T cell receptor repertoire was used in the study to follow responses to a trivalent subunit inactivated influenza vaccine. The study at large found these results: According to the authors, only a limited number of new T cells may be recruited by each seasonal influenza vaccination.

The germline ends are 10 bases apart after V is trimmed by 8 bases and J by 1 base. CDR1 SEHNR and CDR2 FQNEAQ were looked up in the germline V gene (reference sequence). CDR3 length: 13 amino acids, cysteine to phenylalanine. The sequence is cut down to CDR3 DNA, 39 bases in frame from base 1. This clonotype has more than one count but fewer than ten. Its antigen is currently not known. Per-nucleotide qualities are absent, and no much larger clonotype sits a single base away. The library was obtained by RT-PCR. TCRdb shows the sequencer as Illumina HiSeq 2500. TCRdb reprocessed the public reads (quality trimming at Q25 with fastp, clone calling with MiXCR) and kept in-frame beta chains. CDR3 protein duplicates are merged, each entry listing the most common genes and DNA. For this sample the table gives 450,000 to 600,000 distinct CDR3 sequences, of which approximately 7.2% were detected only once. The leading ten clones occupy around 13% of the sample.

The sample here was PBMCs from blood, taken roughly 24 months after vaccination. This clonotype was sampled from a man between 50 and 70 years old who received an inactivated influenza vaccine. Donor details come from another sample of the same person, matched by shared clones. The rearranged chain carries TRBV7-9 and TRBJ2-3, with no reliable assignment of the D segment. Read as DNA, the sequence is TGTGCCAGCGGCGTCCCGGGCACAGATACGCAGTATTTT. The encoded protein is CASGVPGTDTQYF. With the portions outside the CDR3 filled from the reference TRBV7-9 and TRBJ2-3 genes, the complete variable region becomes DTGVSQNPRHKITKRGQNVTFRCDPISEHNRLYWYRQTLGQGPEFLTYFQNEAQLEKSRLLSDRFSAERPKGSFSTLEIQRTEQGDSAMYLCASGVPGTDTQYFGPGTRLTVL.